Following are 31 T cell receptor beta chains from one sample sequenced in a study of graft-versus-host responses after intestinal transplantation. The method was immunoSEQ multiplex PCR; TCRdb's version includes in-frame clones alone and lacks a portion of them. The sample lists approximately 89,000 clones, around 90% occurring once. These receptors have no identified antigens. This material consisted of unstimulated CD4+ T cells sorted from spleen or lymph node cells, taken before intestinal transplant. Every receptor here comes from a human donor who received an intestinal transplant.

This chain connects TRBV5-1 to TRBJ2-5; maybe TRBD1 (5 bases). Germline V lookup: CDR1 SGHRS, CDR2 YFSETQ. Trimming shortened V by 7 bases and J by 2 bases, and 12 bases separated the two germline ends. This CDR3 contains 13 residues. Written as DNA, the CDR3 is TGCGCCAGCCACAGACAGTCACAAGAGACCCAGTACTTC. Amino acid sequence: CASHRQSQETQYF.

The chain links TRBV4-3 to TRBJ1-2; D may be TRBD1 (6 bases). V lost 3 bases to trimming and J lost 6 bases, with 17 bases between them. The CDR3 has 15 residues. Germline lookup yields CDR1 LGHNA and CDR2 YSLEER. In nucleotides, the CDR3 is TGCGCCAGCAGCCAGGCTTTAAGGGGGAAGAATGGCTACACCTTC. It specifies CASSQALRGKNGYTF.

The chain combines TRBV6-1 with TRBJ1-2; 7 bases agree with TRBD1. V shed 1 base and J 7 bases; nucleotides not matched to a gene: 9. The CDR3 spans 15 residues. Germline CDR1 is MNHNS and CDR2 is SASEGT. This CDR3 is CASSEVVGTVGGYTF. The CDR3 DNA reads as TGTGCCAGCAGTGAAGTGGTTGGGACAGTCGGTGGCTACACCTTC.

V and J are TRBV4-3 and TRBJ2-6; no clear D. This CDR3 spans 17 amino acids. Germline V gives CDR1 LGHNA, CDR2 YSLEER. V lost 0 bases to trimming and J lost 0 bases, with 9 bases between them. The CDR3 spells CASSQDILASGANVLTF. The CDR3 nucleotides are TGCGCCAGCAGCCAAGATATATTAGCCTCTGGGGCCAACGTCCTGACTTTC.

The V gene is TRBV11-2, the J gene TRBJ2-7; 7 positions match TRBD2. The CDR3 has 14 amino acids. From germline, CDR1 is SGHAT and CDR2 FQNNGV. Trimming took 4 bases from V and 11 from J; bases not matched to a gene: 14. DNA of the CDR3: TGTGCCAGCAGCTCCCAATTAATGAGCCGGGAGGAGTACTTC. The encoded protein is CASSSQLMSREEYF.

This chain's CDR3 is CAWSVLPAGSTGELFF. CDR3 in DNA: TGTGCCTGGAGTGTACTTCCAGCGGGTAGCACCGGGGAGCTGTTTTTT. V usage is TRBV30 and J usage is TRBJ2-2, with D perhaps TRBD2 (6 bases). Per germline, CDR1 GTSNPN and CDR2 SVGIG (reference sequence). This CDR3 contains 16 residues. V was clipped by 0 bases and J by 4 bases, with 15 bases between them.

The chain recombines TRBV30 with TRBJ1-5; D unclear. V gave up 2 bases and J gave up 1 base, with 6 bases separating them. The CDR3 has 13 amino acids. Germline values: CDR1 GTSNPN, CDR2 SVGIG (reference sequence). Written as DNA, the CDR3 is TGTGCCTGGAGTCCCAGGAGCAATCAGCCCCAGCATTTT. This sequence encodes CAWSPRSNQPQHF.

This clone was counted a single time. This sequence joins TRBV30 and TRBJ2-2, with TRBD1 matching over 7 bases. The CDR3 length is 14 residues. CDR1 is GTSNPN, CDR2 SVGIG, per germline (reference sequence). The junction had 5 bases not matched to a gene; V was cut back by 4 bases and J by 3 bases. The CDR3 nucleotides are TGTGCCTGGACAAGGGACAGCGACACCGGGGAGCTGTTTTTT. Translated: CAWTRDSDTGELFF.

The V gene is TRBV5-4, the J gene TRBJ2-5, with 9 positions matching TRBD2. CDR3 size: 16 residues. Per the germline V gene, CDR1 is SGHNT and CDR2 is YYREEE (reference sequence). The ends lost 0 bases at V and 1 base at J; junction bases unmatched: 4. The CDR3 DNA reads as TGTGCCAGCAGCTTGGCGTTAGCGGGGGCCCAAGAGACCCAGTACTTC. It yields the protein CASSLALAGAQETQYF.

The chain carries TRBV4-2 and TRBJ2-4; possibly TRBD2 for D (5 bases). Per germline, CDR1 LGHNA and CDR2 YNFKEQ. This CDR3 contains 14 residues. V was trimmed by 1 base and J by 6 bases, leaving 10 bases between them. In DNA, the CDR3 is TGTGCCAGCAGCCAAGCGCCAGGAGGAAACATTCAGTACTTC. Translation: CASSQAPGGNIQYF.

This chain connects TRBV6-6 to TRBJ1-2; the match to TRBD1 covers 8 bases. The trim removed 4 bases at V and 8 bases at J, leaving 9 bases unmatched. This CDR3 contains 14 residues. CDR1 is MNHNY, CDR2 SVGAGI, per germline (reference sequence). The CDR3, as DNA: TGTGCCAGCAGTTTCACAGGGGGAGCAGGCGGCTACACCTTC. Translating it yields CASSFTGGAGGYTF.

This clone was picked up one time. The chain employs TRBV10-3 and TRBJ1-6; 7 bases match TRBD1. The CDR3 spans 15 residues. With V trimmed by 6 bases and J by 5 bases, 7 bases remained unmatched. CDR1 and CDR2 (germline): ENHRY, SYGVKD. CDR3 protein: CAISEQGRDNSPLHF. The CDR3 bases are TGTGCCATCAGCGAACAGGGGCGCGATAATTCACCCCTCCACTTT.

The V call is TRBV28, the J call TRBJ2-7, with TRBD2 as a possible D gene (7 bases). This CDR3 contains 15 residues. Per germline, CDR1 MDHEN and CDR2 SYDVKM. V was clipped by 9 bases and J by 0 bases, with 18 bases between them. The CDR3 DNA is TGTGCCAGTATAAAGGGGGGAGGGATCTCCTACGAGCAGTACTTC. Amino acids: CASIKGGGISYEQYF.

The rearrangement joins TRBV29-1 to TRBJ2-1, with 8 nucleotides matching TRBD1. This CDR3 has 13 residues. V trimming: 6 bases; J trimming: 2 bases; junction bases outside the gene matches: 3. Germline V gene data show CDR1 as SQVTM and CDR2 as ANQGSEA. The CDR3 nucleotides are TGCAGCGTAGGACAGGGAACCTACAATGAGCAGTTCTTC. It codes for CSVGQGTYNEQFF.

The CDR3 spells CATSRDQGPNTEAFF. The CDR3 nucleotides are TGTGCCACCAGCAGAGATCAGGGCCCGAACACTGAAGCTTTCTTT. V gene TRBV15 combines with J gene TRBJ1-1; D is perhaps TRBD1 (5 bases). The CDR3 contains 15 residues. Germline CDR1 LNHNV, CDR2 YYDKDF (reference sequence). V gave up 0 bases and J gave up 1 base, with 9 bases separating them.

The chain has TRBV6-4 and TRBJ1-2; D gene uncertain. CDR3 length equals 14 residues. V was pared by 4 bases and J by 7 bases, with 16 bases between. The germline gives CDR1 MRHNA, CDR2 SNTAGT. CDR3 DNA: TGTGCCAGCAGTGCCACGACGGGGTATGGTGGCTACACCTTC. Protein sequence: CASSATTGYGGYTF.

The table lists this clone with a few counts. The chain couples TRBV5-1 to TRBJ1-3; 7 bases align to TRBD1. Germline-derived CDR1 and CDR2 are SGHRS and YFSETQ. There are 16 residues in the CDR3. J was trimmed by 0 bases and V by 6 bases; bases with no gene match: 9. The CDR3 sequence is CASTYRGLFSGNTIYF. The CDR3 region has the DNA TGCGCCAGCACGTACAGGGGTTTGTTCTCTGGAAACACCATATATTTT. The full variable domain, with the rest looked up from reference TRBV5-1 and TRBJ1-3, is KAGVTQTPRYLIKTRGQQVTLSCSPISGHRSVSWYQQTPGQGLQFLFEYFSETQRNKGNFPGRFSGRQFSNSRSEMNVSTLELGDSALYLCASTYRGLFSGNTIYFGEGSWLTVV.

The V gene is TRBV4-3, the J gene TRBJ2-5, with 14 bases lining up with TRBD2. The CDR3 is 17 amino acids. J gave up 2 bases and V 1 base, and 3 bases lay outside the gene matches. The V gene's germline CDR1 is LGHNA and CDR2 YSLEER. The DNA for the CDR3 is TGCGCCAGCAGCCAAGCGCGACTAGCGGGGGGGCAAGAGACCCAGTACTTC. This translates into CASSQARLAGGQETQYF.

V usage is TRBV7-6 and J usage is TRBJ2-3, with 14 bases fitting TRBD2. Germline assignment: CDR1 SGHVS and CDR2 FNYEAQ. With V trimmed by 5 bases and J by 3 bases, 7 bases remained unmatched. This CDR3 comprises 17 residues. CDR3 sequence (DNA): TGTGCCAGCAGCCTAGGGACTAGCGGGGGTATGACAGATACGCAGTATTTT. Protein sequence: CASSLGTSGGMTDTQYF. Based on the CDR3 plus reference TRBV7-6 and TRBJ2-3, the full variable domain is GAGVSQSPRYKVTKRGQDVALRCDPISGHVSLYWYRQALGQGPEFLTYFNYEAQQDKSGLPNDRFSAERPEGSISTLTIQRTEQRDSAMYRCASSLGTSGGMTDTQYFGPGTRLTVL.

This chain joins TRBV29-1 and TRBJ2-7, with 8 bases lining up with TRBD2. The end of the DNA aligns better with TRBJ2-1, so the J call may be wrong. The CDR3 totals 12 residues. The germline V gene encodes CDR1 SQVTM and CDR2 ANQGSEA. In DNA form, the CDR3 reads TGCAGCGCGAGACTAGCGCCCAATGAGCAGTTCTTC. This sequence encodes CSARLAPNEQFF.

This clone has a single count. CDR3: CASSEKRTSGGGRQYF. The DNA of the CDR3 is TGCGCCAGCAGCGAGAAGCGGACTAGCGGGGGGGGAAGGCAGTACTTC. V and J are TRBV4-3 and TRBJ2-7; 15 bases align to TRBD2. The V gene end was trimmed by 5 bases and the J gene end by 9 bases; junction bases not matched to a gene: 11. Germline-derived CDR1 and CDR2 are LGHNA and YSLEER. The CDR3 loop spans 16 amino acids.

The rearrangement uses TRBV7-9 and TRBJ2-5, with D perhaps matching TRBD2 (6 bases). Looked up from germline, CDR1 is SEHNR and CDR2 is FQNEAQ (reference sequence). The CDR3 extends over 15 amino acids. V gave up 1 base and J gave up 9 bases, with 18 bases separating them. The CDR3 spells CASSLGSSAGTAQYF. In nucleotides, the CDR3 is TGTGCCAGCAGCTTAGGATCCTCGGCGGGGACGGCCCAGTACTTC. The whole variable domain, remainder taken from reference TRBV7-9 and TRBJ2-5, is DTGVSQNPRHKITKRGQNVTFRCDPISEHNRLYWYRQTLGQGPEFLTYFQNEAQLEKSRLLSDRFSAERPKGSFSTLEIQRTEQGDSAMYLCASSLGSSAGTAQYFGPGTRLLVL.

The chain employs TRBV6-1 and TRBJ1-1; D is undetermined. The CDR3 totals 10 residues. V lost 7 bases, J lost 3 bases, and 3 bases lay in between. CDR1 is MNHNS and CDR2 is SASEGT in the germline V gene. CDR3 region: CASIYTEAFF. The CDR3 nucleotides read TGTGCCAGCATATACACTGAAGCTTTCTTT.

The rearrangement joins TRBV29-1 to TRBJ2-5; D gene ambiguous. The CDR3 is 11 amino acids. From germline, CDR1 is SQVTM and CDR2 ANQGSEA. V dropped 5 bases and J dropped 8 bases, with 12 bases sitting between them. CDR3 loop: CSVRVLVTQYF. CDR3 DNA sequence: TGCAGCGTTAGAGTTTTGGTAACCCAGTACTTC. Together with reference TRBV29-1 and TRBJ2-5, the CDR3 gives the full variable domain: SAVISQKPSRDICQRGTSLTIQCQVDSQVTMMFWYRQQPGQSLTLIATANQGSEATYESGFVIDKFPISRPNLTFSTLTVSNMSPEDSSIYLCSVRVLVTQYFGPGTRLLVL.

CDR3 sequence reads: CSVENRRYGYTF. CDR3 in DNA: TGCAGCGTGGAGAATCGGCGCTATGGCTACACCTTC. The V call is TRBV29-1, the J call TRBJ1-2; D unclear. The V gene's germline CDR1 is SQVTM and CDR2 ANQGSEA. Trimming stripped 6 bases from V and 4 bases from J, with 12 bases between. The CDR3 spans 12 residues.

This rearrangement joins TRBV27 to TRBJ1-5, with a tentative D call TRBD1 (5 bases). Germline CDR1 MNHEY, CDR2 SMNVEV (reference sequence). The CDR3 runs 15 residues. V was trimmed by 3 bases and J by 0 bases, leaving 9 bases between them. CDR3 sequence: CASSFGGNSNQPQHF. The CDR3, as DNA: TGTGCCAGCAGTTTCGGGGGAAATAGCAATCAGCCCCAGCATTTT.

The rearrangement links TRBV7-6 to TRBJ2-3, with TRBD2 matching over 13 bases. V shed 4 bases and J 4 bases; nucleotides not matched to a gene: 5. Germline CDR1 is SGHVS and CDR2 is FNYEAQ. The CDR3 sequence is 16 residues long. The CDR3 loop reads CASSSGLAGEADTQYF. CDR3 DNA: TGTGCCAGCAGCTCAGGACTAGCGGGAGAGGCAGATACGCAGTATTTT.

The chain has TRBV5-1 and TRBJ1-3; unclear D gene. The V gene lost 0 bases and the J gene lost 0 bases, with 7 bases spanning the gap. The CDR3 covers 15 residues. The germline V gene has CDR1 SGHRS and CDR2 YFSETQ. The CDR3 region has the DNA TGCGCCAGCAGCTTGGGGACTGACTCTGGAAACACCATATATTTT. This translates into CASSLGTDSGNTIYF.

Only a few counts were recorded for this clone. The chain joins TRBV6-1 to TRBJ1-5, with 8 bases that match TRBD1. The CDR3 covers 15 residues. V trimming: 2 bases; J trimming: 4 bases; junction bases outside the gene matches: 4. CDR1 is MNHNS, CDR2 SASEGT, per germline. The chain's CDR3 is CASSERQGINQPQHF. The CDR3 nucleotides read TGTGCCAGCAGTGAAAGACAGGGGATTAATCAGCCCCAGCATTTT.

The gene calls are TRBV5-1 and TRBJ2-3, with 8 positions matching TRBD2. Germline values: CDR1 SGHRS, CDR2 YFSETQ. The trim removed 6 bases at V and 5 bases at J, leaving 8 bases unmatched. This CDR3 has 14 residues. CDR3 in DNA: TGCGCCAGCAATATAGCGGGGATTGGAGATACGCAGTATTTT. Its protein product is CASNIAGIGDTQYF.

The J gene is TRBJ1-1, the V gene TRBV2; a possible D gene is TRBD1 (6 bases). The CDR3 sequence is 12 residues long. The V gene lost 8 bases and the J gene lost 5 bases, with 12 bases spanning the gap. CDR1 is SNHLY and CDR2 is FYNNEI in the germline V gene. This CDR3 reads CASRGGKTEAFF. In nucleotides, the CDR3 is TGTGCCAGCCGTGGGGGCAAGACTGAAGCTTTCTTT.